Following are 11 T cell receptor beta chains from one sample sequenced in a study of beta chain features in type 1 diabetes. Expressed TCRB transcripts got sequenced, as all isolated RNA was reverse transcribed. The protocol was immunoSEQ multiplex PCR, while the TCRdb copy is restricted to in-frame clones and leaves out a portion. The sample lists 200,000 to 250,000 clones; about 9.3% were seen once. Sequencing was carried out using naive CD4+ T cells from blood. The source of these receptors is a woman in her late teens or twenties in good health.

The rearrangement joins TRBV11-2 to TRBJ1-1; a possible D gene is TRBD1 (6 bases). V lost 1 base, J lost 1 base, and 10 bases lay in between. The CDR3 covers 15 residues. The germline V gene has CDR1 SGHAT and CDR2 FQNNGV. The CDR3 DNA is TGTGCCAGCAGCTTAGTGGGACAACGGAACACTGAAGCTTTCTTT. Translated: CASSLVGQRNTEAFF.

This clone was observed a few times. The CDR3 loop is CASSGTSGTSAIEQFF. CDR3 nucleotide sequence: TGTGCCAGCAGCGGAACCTCCGGGACTAGCGCCATTGAGCAGTTCTTC. This rearrangement joins TRBV9 to TRBJ2-1; 10 bases map to TRBD2. Germline V gives CDR1 SGDLS, CDR2 YYNGEE. V lost 3 bases, J lost 9 bases, and 12 bases stayed unmatched. The length of the CDR3 is 16 residues.

This chain links TRBV28 with TRBJ2-3; D is possibly TRBD1 (6 bases). CDR1 and CDR2 from the germline V gene are MDHEN and SYDVKM. This CDR3 contains 17 residues. V lost 6 bases to trimming and J lost 4 bases, with 23 bases between them. The CDR3 is CASRLPLGDTRSDTQYF. CDR3 nucleotide sequence: TGTGCCAGCAGACTCCCCCTTGGGGACACGAGATCAGATACGCAGTATTTT.

In this sample, this clone turned up a few times. The rearrangement uses TRBV5-4 and TRBJ2-3, with 7 positions matching TRBD1. The CDR3 has 15 residues. Germline CDR1 and CDR2: SGHNT and YYREEE (reference sequence). With V trimmed by 5 bases and J by 2 bases, 8 bases remained unmatched. CDR3 protein: CASRPDRKNTDTQYF. CDR3 bases: TGTGCCAGCAGACCGGACAGGAAAAACACAGATACGCAGTATTTT. Full variable domain (remainder filled in from reference TRBV5-4 and TRBJ2-3): ETGVTQSPTHLIKTRGQQVTLRCSSQSGHNTVSWYQQALGQGPQFIFQYYREEENGRGNFPPRFSGLQFPNYSSELNVNALELDDSALYLCASRPDRKNTDTQYFGPGTRLTVL.

This chain joins TRBV27 and TRBJ2-5; D is possibly TRBD2 (5 bases). CDR3 size: 15 residues. V lost 6 bases and J lost 5, with 19 bases in between. The germline CDR1 and CDR2 sequences are MNHEY and SMNVEV (reference sequence). CDR3 in DNA: TGTGCCAGCAGCCTAAGAGCGGTTGGTCTTGAGACCCAGTACTTC. It yields the protein CASSLRAVGLETQYF.

This clone was recorded a few times. The CDR3 DNA reads as TGTGCCAGCAGCTTGTTGCTCCGCAGGGGCCTACGAGATAACTATGGCTACACCTTC. This sequence encodes CASSLLLRRGLRDNYGYTF. The chain joins TRBV5-6 to TRBJ1-2, with a weak D call TRBD1 (6 bases). Germline lookup yields CDR1 SGHDT and CDR2 YYEEEE. The CDR3 totals 19 residues. V was pared by 1 base and J by 1 base, with 23 bases between.

J is TRBJ2-7 and V is TRBV7-9; 11 bases are shared with TRBD1. CDR3 length: 16 residues. V lost 5 bases to trimming and J lost 3 bases; unmatched junction nucleotides: 9. From germline, CDR1 is SEHNR and CDR2 FQNEAQ (reference sequence). CDR3 amino acids: CASSPIVGQGVYEQYF. CDR3 nucleotide sequence: TGTGCCAGCAGCCCTATAGTGGGACAGGGGGTCTACGAGCAGTACTTC.

This clone turned up a few times. The chain combines TRBV30 with TRBJ2-1; 7 nucleotides align to TRBD1. Germline lookup yields CDR1 GTSNPN and CDR2 SVGIG (reference sequence). The CDR3 contains 14 residues. Losses at the gene ends were 3 bases for V and 4 bases for J; bases not matched to a gene: 6. The CDR3 sequence: CAWRQRGLYNEQFF. In nucleotides, the CDR3 is TGTGCCTGGAGGCAGAGGGGGCTATACAATGAGCAGTTCTTC.

V is TRBV7-9 and J is TRBJ1-4, with 8 bases aligning to TRBD1. There are 16 residues in the CDR3. Germline V gene data show CDR1 as SEHNR and CDR2 as FQNEAQ (reference sequence). Trimming cost V 5 bases and J 5 bases; bases outside gene matches: 10. The CDR3 is CASSRVSGGINEKLFF. In nucleotides, the CDR3 is TGTGCCAGCAGCAGAGTATCAGGGGGCATCAATGAAAAACTGTTTTTT.

Only a few counts were recorded for this clone. The rearrangement uses TRBV19 and TRBJ2-7, with 8 bases that match TRBD2. Germline trimming cut 5 bases from V and 6 bases from J; bases unmatched to any gene: 15. The CDR3 sequence is 16 residues long. CDR1 and CDR2 (germline): LNHDA, SQIVND (reference sequence). The CDR3, as DNA: TGTGCCAGTAGTGTCTCCTCCAGCGGGAGAACCCGCGAGCAGTACTTC. It encodes CASSVSSSGRTREQYF. The entire variable domain, with the rest obtained from reference TRBV19 and TRBJ2-7, is as follows: DGGITQSPKYLFRKEGQNVTLSCEQNLNHDAMYWYRQDPGQGLRLIYYSQIVNDFQKGDIAEGYSVSREKKESFPLTVTSAQKNPTAFYLCASSVSSSGRTREQYFGPGTRLTVT.

The chain employs TRBV5-1 and TRBJ2-2; maybe TRBD1 (5 bases). Trimming removed 2 bases from V and 1 base from J, with 12 bases in between. The CDR3 is 16 amino acids. Germline loops: CDR1 SGHRS, CDR2 YFSETQ. Written as DNA, the CDR3 is TGCGCCAGCAGCTTTGATTCCAGGGTGAACACCGGGGAGCTGTTTTTT. Its translation: CASSFDSRVNTGELFF.